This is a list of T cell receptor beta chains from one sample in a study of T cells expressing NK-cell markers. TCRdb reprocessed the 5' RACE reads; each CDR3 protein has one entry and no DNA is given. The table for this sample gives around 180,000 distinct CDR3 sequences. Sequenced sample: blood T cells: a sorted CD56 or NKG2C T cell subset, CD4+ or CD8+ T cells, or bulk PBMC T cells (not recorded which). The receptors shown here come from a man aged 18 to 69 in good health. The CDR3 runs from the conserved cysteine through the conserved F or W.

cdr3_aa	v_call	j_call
CSAGTSGVHGGTQYF	TRBV20-1	TRBJ2-5
CASTLLAGGNGEQFF	TRBV19	TRBJ2-1
CASSQGFYEQYF	TRBV12-3/TRBV12-4	TRBJ2-7
CASSQDQGTDEQYF	TRBV14	TRBJ2-7
CASSRNRENIQYF	TRBV5-4	TRBJ2-4
CASSPWDRGDYEQYF	TRBV14	TRBJ2-7
CATQRGGSTEQFF	TRBV13	TRBJ2-1
CASSELVAGGPYNEQFF	TRBV2	TRBJ2-1
CASSVTLAGLAGELFF	TRBV9	TRBJ2-2
CAVPPVWINSYEQYF	TRBV6-1	TRBJ2-7
CASSLDGALGGDTQYF	TRBV5-1	TRBJ2-3
CASSLAQGVGETQYF	TRBV7-6	TRBJ2-5
CASRALSGGAYNEQFF	TRBV2	TRBJ2-1
CASSQDRRLVYDYGYTF	TRBV3-1	TRBJ1-2
CASSEDRGPNTEAFF	TRBV12-3/TRBV12-4	TRBJ1-1
CASSFRDSNYGYTF	TRBV11-1	TRBJ1-2
CASSQVRYEQYF	TRBV14	TRBJ2-7